The rows below give T cell receptor beta chains drawn from one sample of a study of control samples from healthy donors and cancer patients. Measured with immunoSEQ multiplex PCR; TCRdb has only the in-frame clones, and not every one. Of 250,000 to 300,000 clones in the sample, around 79% are singletons; the top ten hold about 14%. The source material was PBMCs. The receptors originated from a woman in her sixties or seventies with lung cancer. Each CDR3 is given with its conserved first and last residue. A D gene is named only where the DNA matches it firmly. Where a row states a size, it is once, few, many or the class of an expanded clone; other rows omit it.

D gene,J gene,V gene,clone size,CDR3 protein,CDR3 DNA
.,TRBJ1-1,TRBV30,.,CAWTGLFSAFF,TGTGCCTGGACTGGCCTTTTTTCGGCTTTCTTT
.,TRBJ2-5,TRBV7-2,.,CASSLVGGASTATQYF,TGTGCCAGCAGCTTAGTGGGTGGGGCCTCGACCGCCACCCAGTACTTC
.,TRBJ1-3,TRBV3-1/TRBV3-2,once,CASSQDWGLTIYF,TGTGCCAGCAGCCAAGATTGGGGACTAACCATATATTTT
TRBD1,TRBJ1-2,TRBV24-1,.,CATSDRGQGAGGYTF,TGTGCCACCAGTGACCGGGGACAGGGGGCCGGAGGCTACACCTTC
.,TRBJ2-1,TRBV6-4,.,CASSEKGFRSYNEQFF,TGTGCCAGCAGTGAAAAGGGGTTCCGCTCCTACAATGAGCAGTTCTTC
.,TRBJ2-3,TRBV19,.,CASSILAGGTDTQYF,TGTGCCAGTAGTATCCTCGCGGGTGGAACAGATACGCAGTATTTT
.,TRBJ2-1,TRBV5-1,few,CASSSDGNSYNEQFF,TGCGCCAGCAGCTCGGACGGTAACTCCTACAATGAGCAGTTCTTC
.,TRBJ2-5,TRBV9,.,CASSVSPQGYQETQYF,TGTGCCAGCAGCGTATCCCCCCAGGGTTACCAAGAGACCCAGTACTTC
.,TRBJ1-3,TRBV3-1/TRBV3-2,.,CASSQGQNSGNTIYF,TGTGCCAGCAGCCAGGGGCAAAACTCTGGAAACACCATATATTTT
TRBD1,TRBJ2-7,TRBV4-2,.,CASARDRGGEQYF,TGTGCCAGCGCCCGTGACAGGGGGGGCGAGCAGTACTTC
.,TRBJ2-1,TRBV12-3/TRBV12-4,.,CASSWESDEQFF,TGTGCCAGCAGTTGGGAGAGCGATGAGCAGTTCTTC
.,TRBJ2-3,TRBV3-1/TRBV3-2,.,CASSNADTQYF,TGTGCCAGCAGCAACGCAGATACGCAGTATTTT
TRBD1,TRBJ2-2,TRBV18,.,CASSPQRGRGTGELFF,TGTGCCAGCTCACCACAAAGGGGGCGTGGGACCGGGGAGCTGTTTTTT
.,TRBJ2-3,TRBV28,.,CASNNGLNTDTQYF,TGTGCCAGCAACAATGGGCTAAACACAGATACGCAGTATTTT
.,TRBJ1-6,TRBV3-1/TRBV3-2,.,CASSSGQRTSPLHF,TGTGCCAGCAGCTCTGGACAGCGTACTTCACCCCTCCACTTT
.,TRBJ1-1,TRBV3-1/TRBV3-2,.,CASSQARVRGPEAFF,TGTGCCAGCAGCCAAGCTCGGGTCCGGGGTCCCGAAGCTTTCTTT
TRBD1,TRBJ2-7,TRBV6-6,.,CASTPGQGTYEQYF,TGTGCCAGCACCCCGGGACAGGGTACCTACGAGCAGTACTTC
.,TRBJ1-5,TRBV12-5,.,CASAPQGLNQPQHF,TGTGCTAGTGCTCCCCAGGGGCTAAATCAGCCCCAGCATTTT
.,TRBJ1-3,TRBV10-3,.,CAISAGLSGNTIYF,TGTGCCATCAGTGCCGGCCTCTCTGGAAACACCATATATTTT
.,TRBJ1-1,TRBV5-1,.,CASSLFRASTEAFF,TGCGCCAGCAGCTTGTTCAGGGCTTCAACTGAAGCTTTCTTT
.,TRBJ1-1,TRBV7-3,.,CASSFARNTEAFF,TGTGCCAGCAGCTTTGCAAGGAACACTGAAGCTTTCTTT
.,TRBJ2-7,TRBV5-1,.,CASSLKMGEQYF,TGCGCCAGCAGCTTGAAGATGGGGGAGCAGTACTTC
.,TRBJ1-5,TRBV18,once,CASSTGPDRAQPQHF,TGTGCCAGCTCAACGGGACCCGACCGGGCCCAGCCCCAGCATTTT
.,TRBJ2-7,TRBV6-5,.,CASSFVGGGSWVF,.
TRBD1,TRBJ1-5,TRBV5-1,.,CASSPTGDEYQPQHF,TGCGCCAGCAGCCCGACAGGGGACGAATATCAGCCCCAGCATTTT
TRBD1,TRBJ1-4,TRBV28,.,CASSLYIFRTGSNEKLFF,TGTGCCAGCAGTTTATACATTTTTCGGACAGGGAGTAATGAAAAACTGTTTTTT
TRBD1,TRBJ2-7,TRBV11-2,.,CASSLITGTGSYEQYF,TGTGCCAGCAGCTTGATTACCGGGACAGGCTCCTACGAGCAGTACTTC
.,TRBJ2-4,TRBV12-3/TRBV12-4,.,CASSLGAKNIQYF,TGTGCCAGCAGTTTAGGGGCCAAAAACATTCAGTACTTC
TRBD1,TRBJ2-3,TRBV19,.,CASSDRGGLSDTQYF,TGTGCCAGTAGTGACAGGGGGGGCCTGAGTGATACGCAGTATTTT
TRBD2,TRBJ2-1,TRBV7-9,.,CASSPRGGGYNEQFF,TGTGCCAGCAGCCCGCGGGGGGGCGGCTACAATGAGCAGTTCTTC
TRBD1,TRBJ1-1,TRBV19,.,CASSTPPGTGVNTEAFF,TGTGCCAGTAGTACCCCTCCCGGGACAGGGGTTAACACTGAAGCTTTCTTT
.,TRBJ1-4,TRBV11-2,.,CASSLSDGGNEKLFF,TGTGCCAGCAGCTTATCGGACGGGGGGAATGAAAAACTGTTTTTT
.,TRBJ2-1,TRBV11-2,.,CASSPGLSYNEQFF,TGTGCCAGCAGCCCCGGGCTTTCCTACAATGAGCAGTTCTTC
.,TRBJ2-1,TRBV12-3/TRBV12-4,.,CATGAYNEQFF,TGTGCCACGGGAGCTTACAATGAGCAGTTCTTC
TRBD1,TRBJ2-4,TRBV5-8,many,CASRLTGTGGDIQYF,TGTGCCAGCAGGTTAACCGGGACAGGGGGCGACATTCAGTACTTC
.,TRBJ1-2,TRBV2,.,CASSEALAGNYGYTF,TGTGCCAGCAGTGAAGCGCTCGCCGGGAACTATGGCTACACCTTC
TRBD1,TRBJ1-1,TRBV28,once,CAATSAGGRYTEAFF,TGTGCCGCAACGTCGGCAGGGGGCAGGTACACTGAAGCTTTCTTT
TRBD1,TRBJ1-5,TRBV23-1,.,CASTSPPGQVLDQPQHF,TGCGCCAGCACCTCACCCCCGGGACAGGTTTTGGATCAGCCCCAGCATTTT
.,TRBJ2-7,TRBV27,.,CASSLYPVRQVNTYEQYF,TGTGCCAGCAGTTTATACCCGGTACGACAGGTTAATACCTACGAGCAGTACTTC
.,TRBJ2-2,TRBV3-1/TRBV3-2,once,CASSKLQAGELFF,TGTGCCAGCAGCAAACTTCAAGCCGGGGAGCTGTTTTTT
.,TRBJ1-2,TRBV9,.,CASSSGTAGRIYGYTF,TGTGCCAGCAGTAGTGGGACGGCAGGACGCATCTATGGCTACACCTTC
.,TRBJ1-2,TRBV2,once,CASHRTNYGYTF,TGTGCCAGCCATAGGACTAACTATGGCTACACCTTC
TRBD1,TRBJ1-1,TRBV6-2/TRBV6-3,.,CASSRDREGTEAFF,TGTGCCAGCAGTCGGGACAGGGAGGGGACTGAAGCTTTCTTT
.,TRBJ2-2,TRBV24-1,many,CATSDFDRANTGELFF,TGTGCCACCAGTGATTTCGACCGAGCGAACACCGGGGAGCTGTTTTTT
.,TRBJ1-4,TRBV25-1,few,CASMRVGGDEKLFF,TGTGCCAGCATGCGGGTCGGGGGGGATGAAAAACTGTTTTTT
.,TRBJ1-2,TRBV29-1,.,CSVEEQDDGYTF,TGCAGCGTTGAAGAACAGGATGATGGCTACACCTTC
.,TRBJ1-6,TRBV3-1/TRBV3-2,few,CASSPTHRDSPLHF,TGTGCCAGCAGTCCCACGCACAGGGATTCACCCCTCCACTTT
TRBD1,TRBJ2-7,TRBV10-2,.,CASSPGTGSHEQYF,TGCGCCAGCAGTCCCGGGACAGGGTCCCACGAGCAGTACTTC
.,TRBJ1-4,TRBV15,.,CATSRGNSATNEKLFF,TGTGCCACCAGCAGGGGAAACAGCGCAACTAATGAAAAACTGTTTTTT
.,TRBJ2-5,TRBV3-1/TRBV3-2,once,CASSLPGSGHQETQYF,TGTGCCAGCAGCCTCCCAGGGTCGGGACACCAAGAGACCCAGTACTTC
.,TRBJ1-5,TRBV5-1,.,CASSLLGQVNQPQHF,TGCGCCAGCAGCTTGTTGGGGCAGGTGAATCAGCCCCAGCATTTT
TRBD1,TRBJ2-2,TRBV7-2,.,CASSLALGQGVGELFF,TGTGCCAGCAGCTTAGCATTAGGGCAGGGGGTAGGGGAGCTGTTTTTT
.,TRBJ1-3,TRBV5-1,.,CASSLGSPGNTIYF,TGCGCCAGCAGCTTAGGGTCACCTGGAAACACCATATATTTT
TRBD1,TRBJ1-1,TRBV10-3,.,CAISPGGLEAFF,TGTGCCATCAGTCCAGGGGGCCTTGAAGCTTTCTTT
.,TRBJ1-2,TRBV5-1,.,CASSLESPNYGYTF,TGCGCCAGCAGCTTGGAAAGCCCTAACTATGGCTACACCTTC
.,TRBJ2-2,TRBV28,.,CASRPRLILNTGELFF,TGTGCCAGCAGACCCCGACTGATACTAAACACCGGGGAGCTGTTTTTT